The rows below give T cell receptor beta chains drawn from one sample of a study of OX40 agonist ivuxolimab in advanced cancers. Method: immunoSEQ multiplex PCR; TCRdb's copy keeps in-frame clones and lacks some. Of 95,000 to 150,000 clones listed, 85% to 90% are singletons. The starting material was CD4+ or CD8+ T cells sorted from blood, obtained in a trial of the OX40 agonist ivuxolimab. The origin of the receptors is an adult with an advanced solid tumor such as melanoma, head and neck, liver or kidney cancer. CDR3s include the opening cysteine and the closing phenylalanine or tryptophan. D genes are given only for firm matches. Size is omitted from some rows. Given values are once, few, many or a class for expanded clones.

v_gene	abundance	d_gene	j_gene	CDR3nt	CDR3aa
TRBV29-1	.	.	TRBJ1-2	TGCAGCGTTGAAGATACAGGTCTCATAAACTATGGCTACACCTTC	CSVEDTGLINYGYTF
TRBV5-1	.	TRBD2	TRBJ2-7	TGCGCCAGCAGCTCGGGGCTAGCGGGGATGGACGAGCAGTACTTC	CASSSGLAGMDEQYF
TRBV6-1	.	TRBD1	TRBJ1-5	TGTGCCAGTCCACAGGGGGCTGGTCAGCCCCAGCATTTT	CASPQGAGQPQHF
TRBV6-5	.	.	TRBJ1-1	TGTGCCAGCAGTTCCAGACTGGAAGCTTTCTTT	CASSSRLEAFF
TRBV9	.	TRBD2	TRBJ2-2	TGTGCCAGCAGGGACGGCCAGCGGGGATACACCGGGGAGCTGTTTTTT	CASRDGQRGYTGELFF
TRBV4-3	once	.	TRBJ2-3	TGCGCCAGCAGCCAAGATTCTAGCAGGCCAGATACGCAGTATTTT	CASSQDSSRPDTQYF
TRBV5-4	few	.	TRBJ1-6	TGTGCCAGCAGCTTTGTCTGGAATTCACCCCTCCACTTT	CASSFVWNSPLHF
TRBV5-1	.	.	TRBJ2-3	TGCGCCAGCAAGGTTTCGACCGACACAGATACGCAGTATTTT	CASKVSTDTDTQYF
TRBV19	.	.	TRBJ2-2	TGTGCCAGTAGTATCTACACCGGGGAGCTGTTTTTT	CASSIYTGELFF
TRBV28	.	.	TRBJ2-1	TGTGCCACCCAAGGGGCCTACAATGAGCAGTTCTTC	CATQGAYNEQFF
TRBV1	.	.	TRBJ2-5	TGCACCAGCAGCCAAGATCAGGTGACAGAGACCCAGTACTTC	CTSSQDQVTETQYF
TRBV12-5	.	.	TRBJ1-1	TGTGCTAGTGGTTTGGGTAGGGGGTCTGAAGCTTTCTTT	CASGLGRGSEAFF
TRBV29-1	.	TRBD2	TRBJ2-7	TGCAGCGTTGGCCCGGGAGGGCCCTACGAGCAGTACTTC	CSVGPGGPYEQYF
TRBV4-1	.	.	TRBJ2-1	TGCGCCAGCAGCCCTCGGCCGGCCAGCTCCTACAATGAGCAGTTCTTC	CASSPRPASSYNEQFF
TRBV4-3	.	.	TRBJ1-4	TGCGCCAGCAGCCAGGGGCAGGGGACAACTAATGAAAAACTGTTTTTT	CASSQGQGTTNEKLFF
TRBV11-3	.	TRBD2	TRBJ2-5	TGTGCCAGCTCCAAAGGAGCGGGGCTTCAAGAGACCCAGTACTTC	CASSKGAGLQETQYF
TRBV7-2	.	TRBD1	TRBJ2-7	TGTGCCAGCAGCTTAGCATTCGGACAGGGGGCTTACGAGCAGTACTTC	CASSLAFGQGAYEQYF
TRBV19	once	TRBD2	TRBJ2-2	TGTGCCAGTAGTACGCTTAGCGGGGGTCTCACCGGGGAGCTGTTTTTT	CASSTLSGGLTGELFF
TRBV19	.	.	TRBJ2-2	TGTGCCGGCCGGCCGGGACACAACACCGGGGAGCTGTTTTTT	CAGRPGHNTGELFF
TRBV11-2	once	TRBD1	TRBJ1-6	TGTGCCAGCAGCTTGGGGGGGACAGGGGTCAATTCACCCCTCCACTTT	CASSLGGTGVNSPLHF
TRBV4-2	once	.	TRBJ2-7	TGTGCCAGCAGCCAAGAGGCCGTAAATCTCTACGAGCAGTACTTC	CASSQEAVNLYEQYF
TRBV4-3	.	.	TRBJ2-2	TGCGCCAGCAGCCAAGATTTTCGGGTGGCCGGGGAGCTGTTTTTT	CASSQDFRVAGELFF
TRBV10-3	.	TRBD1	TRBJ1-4	TGTGCCATCAGTGGAACCGGGACAGGGGGTGAAAAACTGTTTTTT	CAISGTGTGGEKLFF
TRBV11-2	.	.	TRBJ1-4	TGTGCCAGCAGCTTAAGCCTAGCAACTAATGAAAAACTGTTTTTT	CASSLSLATNEKLFF
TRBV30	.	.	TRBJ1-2	TGTGCCTGGATTGGGAAGGGGTCTAACTATGGCTACACCTTC	CAWIGKGSNYGYTF
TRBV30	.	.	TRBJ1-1	TGTGCCTCGGGCCCTGACAGACCTAACACTGAAGCTTTCTTT	CASGPDRPNTEAFF
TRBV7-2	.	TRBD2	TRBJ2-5	TGTGCCAGCAGCGCGGGACTAGCGGGGAGACAAGAGACCCAGTACTTC	CASSAGLAGRQETQYF
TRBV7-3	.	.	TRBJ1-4	TGTGCCAGCAGCTTAAACAGGGTCGACGAAAAACTGTTTTTT	CASSLNRVDEKLFF
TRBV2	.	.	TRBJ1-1	TGTGCCAGCAGTTATACGGGGGCGAGCACTGAAGCTTTCTTT	CASSYTGASTEAFF
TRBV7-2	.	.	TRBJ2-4	TGTGCCAGCAGCCTCGACAGGACTACCAAAAACATTCAGTACTTC	CASSLDRTTKNIQYF
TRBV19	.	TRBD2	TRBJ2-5	TGTGCCAGTAGTATAGGGCGGGGGGGCGAGGAGACCCAGTACTTC	CASSIGRGGEETQYF
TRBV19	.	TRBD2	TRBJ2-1	TGTGCCAGTAGGAAAGCGGGGGAGGGCTACAATGAGCAGTTCTTC	CASRKAGEGYNEQFF
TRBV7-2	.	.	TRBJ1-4	TGTGCCAGCAGCTTAGTGGGGGGAACTAATGAAAAACTGTTTTTT	CASSLVGGTNEKLFF
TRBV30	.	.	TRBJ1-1	TGTGCCACCGGACAGTTTGAAGCTTTCTTT	CATGQFEAFF
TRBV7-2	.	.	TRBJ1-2	TGTGCCAGCAGCTTCCTCCTGACAGAGAACTATGGCTACACCTTC	CASSFLLTENYGYTF
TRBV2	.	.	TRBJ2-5	TGTGCCAGCAGTGAAGCTAAAAAGACCCAGTACTTC	CASSEAKKTQYF
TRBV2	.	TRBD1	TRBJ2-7	TGTGCCAGCAGCTCCGGGACAGGGTTTTACGAGCAGTACTTC	CASSSGTGFYEQYF
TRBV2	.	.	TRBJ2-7	TGTGCCAGCAGTGACAGGCTTGGTGACGAGCAGTACTTC	CASSDRLGDEQYF
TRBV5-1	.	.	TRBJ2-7	TGCGCCAGCCGTAACCTTGACAGTTACGAGCAGTACTTC	CASRNLDSYEQYF
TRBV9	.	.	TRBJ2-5	TGTGCCAGCAGCAGGATAGGGGAGACCCAGTACTTC	CASSRIGETQYF
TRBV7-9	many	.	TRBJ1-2	TGTGCCAGCAGCCCGTCGCCCGGGGGGCGTCCCTATGGCTACACCTTC	CASSPSPGGRPYGYTF
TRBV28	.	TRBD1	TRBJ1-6	TGTGCCAGCAGTCGCCGGGACAGAAATTCACCCCTCCACTTT	CASSRRDRNSPLHF
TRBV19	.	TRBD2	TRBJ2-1	TGTGCCAGTAGTCCACTAGCGGGGGGGTTCAATGAGCAGTTCTTC	CASSPLAGGFNEQFF
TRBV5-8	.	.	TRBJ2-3	TGTGCCACCCGGGGGTACACAGATACGCAGTATTTT	CATRGYTDTQYF
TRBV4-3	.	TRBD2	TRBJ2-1	TGCGCCAGCAGCCTTACCGGGACTAGCGTCAATGAGCAGTTCTTC	CASSLTGTSVNEQFF
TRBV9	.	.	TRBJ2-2	TGTGCCAGCAGCGTAGGGGGACTTCTTAACACCGGGGAGCTGTTTTTT	CASSVGGLLNTGELFF
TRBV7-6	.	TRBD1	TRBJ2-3	TGTGCCAGCAGCTTAGCCACTTGGGACAGCCGAAAGTATTTT	CASSLATWDSRKYF
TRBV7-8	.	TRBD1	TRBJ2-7	TGTGCCAGCAGCTCCTCCACGGGACAGGGTTCCTACGAGCAGTACTTC	CASSSSTGQGSYEQYF
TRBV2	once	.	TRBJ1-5	TGTGCCAGCAGTGAATCCGTGGCTGGCAATCAGCCCCAGCATTTT	CASSESVAGNQPQHF
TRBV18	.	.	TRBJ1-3	TGTGCCAGCTCACCATCGGGAAGCTCTGGAAACACCATATATTTT	CASSPSGSSGNTIYF
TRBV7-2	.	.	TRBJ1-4	TGTGCCAGCAGCTTAGGGGAGAGGGAAAAACTGTTTTTT	CASSLGEREKLFF
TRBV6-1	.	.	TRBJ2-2	TGTGCCAGCAACCAGGGGCCCGGGGAGCTGTTTTTT	CASNQGPGELFF
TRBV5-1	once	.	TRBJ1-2	TGCGCCAGCAGCTTGGGGCGGACATATGGCTACACCTTC	CASSLGRTYGYTF